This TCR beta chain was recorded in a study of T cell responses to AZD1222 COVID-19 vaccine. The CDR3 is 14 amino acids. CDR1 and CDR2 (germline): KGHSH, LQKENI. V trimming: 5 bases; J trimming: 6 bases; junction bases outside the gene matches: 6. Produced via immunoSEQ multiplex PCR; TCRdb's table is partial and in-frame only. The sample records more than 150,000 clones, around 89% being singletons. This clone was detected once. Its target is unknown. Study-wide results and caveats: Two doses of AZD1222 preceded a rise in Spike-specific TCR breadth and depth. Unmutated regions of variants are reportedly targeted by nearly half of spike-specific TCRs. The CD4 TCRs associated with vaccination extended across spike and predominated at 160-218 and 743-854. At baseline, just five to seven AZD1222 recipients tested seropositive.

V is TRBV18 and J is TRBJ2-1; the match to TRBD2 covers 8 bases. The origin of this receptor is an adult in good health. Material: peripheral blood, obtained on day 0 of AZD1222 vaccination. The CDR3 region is CASSTGGTINEQFF. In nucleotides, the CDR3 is TGTGCCAGCTCAACGGGAGGGACTATCAATGAGCAGTTCTTC.